This T cell receptor (beta chain) was captured in a study of T-cell memory formation after mild COVID-19 (dated by TCRdb to the early 2020s). A note on the overall study: TCR sequence clusters from the two donors were largely donor specific. T-cell clones expanding and contracting after mild COVID-19 in a couple of donors were tracked by longitudinal TCRalpha and TCRbeta repertoire sequencing. The cohort was made up of two young adult volunteers, one female and one male, who were previously healthy. Findings and caveats that apply to the study as a whole: Whether the second-wave clones peaking on day 37 were SARS-CoV-2 specific was not confirmed. Only a couple of mild cases were covered in the study, and larger cohorts including severe cases with pre-infection samples were considered necessary. Contracting CD4+ clones turned up mainly in the CM and EM memory subsets, whereas EMRA was where CD8+ clones were enriched. The detection of some responding clones in pre-infection memory suggests that pre-existing cross-reactive memory T cells joined the SARS-CoV-2 response. Balanced CD4/CD8 phenotypes were observed for clones contracting from day 15 to 85, whereas a bias towards CD4+ was observed for a second wave of clones expanding from day 15 to 37.

Trimming accounts for 3 bases at V and 1 base at J, while the number of junction bases matched to no gene is 1. CDR1 and CDR2 are drawn from the germline V gene: SGHRS, YFSETQ. The CDR3 contains 14 residues, cysteine and phenylalanine counted. Only the CDR3 DNA stays, 42 bases, in frame from base 1. PBMCs were isolated by Ficoll-Paque density gradient centrifugation. This clonotype was detected only a few times. The antigen it recognizes is unknown. This may be a read error, as it is one base from a much larger clone. The sequencer was an Illumina NovaSeq 6000. Using 5'RACE with constant-segment primers, TCRalpha and TCRbeta cDNA libraries were constructed, with sample barcodes and unique molecular identifiers added in the process. RNA was extracted from every sample with Trizol reagent. Library amplification was performed in two PCR steps, and a second sample barcode and Illumina TruSeq adapters were introduced in the second step. Libraries were sequenced on an Illumina NovaSeq with 2 x 150 bp paired-end reads. In the source study's methods: The reads were demultiplexed and collapsed into UMI-guided consensus sequences using migec v1.2.7. Using mixcr v2.1.11, the UMI consensuses were aligned to TRA and TRB V and J templates and assembled into clonotypes. Clonotypes were classified as expanded or contracted when called significant by both edgeR and NoisET, with noise models trained on biological replicates. For edgeR calls, the thresholds were a false discovery rate-adjusted p below 0.01 and a log2 fold-change of 1. As an exploratory analysis of dynamics, max-normalized trajectories of the 1000 most abundant clonotypes were examined with PCA combined with hierarchical clustering. Each responding clone was given a CD4 or CD8 phenotype based on the CD4+ and CD8+ repertoires, which had been sequenced separately. Clones were called with MiXCR by TCRdb after fastp trimmed the public reads at Q25, and only in-frame beta chains were retained. Rows merge per CDR3 protein into single entries with the most common DNA and genes. TCRdb's processing, not the study's, gives the V and J calls here. The table for this sample lists 300,000 to 400,000 distinct CDR3 sequences; 13% of them were counted only once. Around a fifth of the sample is in the top ten clones.

The sequence was collected from a man aged 18 to 29 who had mild COVID-19 (a few samples of this study predate the infection). The sample titles of this study are shuffled in the database, so cell type and time point are left out; the donor was told from shared clones. The chain is encoded by TRBV5-1 joined to TRBJ1-1, with TRBD1 matching 9 junction bases. The sequenced sample consisted of PBMCs or a T cell subset sorted from them (not recorded which). Here the CDR3 is given as CASSWGQGNTEAFF. The bases are TGCGCCAGCAGCTGGGGACAGGGGAACACTGAAGCTTTCTTT.